This T cell receptor (beta chain) was captured by sequencing in a study of blood T cell repertoires in COVID-19. As for the study in general: The study drew acute and convalescent COVID-19 samples from the United States, Italy and Spain. The analysed material was cDNA or gDNA that came from T cells, B-cell-depleted T cells, or PBMCs.

Per germline, CDR1 GTSNPN and CDR2 SVGIG (reference sequence). The CDR3 is 15 residues long. Deletions cut 0 bases from V and 4 bases from J, with 16 bases between. Per the original methods: Amplifying reference gene primers gave estimates of nucleated cell counts. Clones were sequenced by immunoSEQ multiplex PCR, and TCRdb holds only the in-frame ones, with some missing. D and trimming were read from the DNA, whereas the V and J calls and clone size are those reported in that table. The sample carries 45,000 or so clones, about 82% recorded once. The sequenced material came from peripheral blood. The V gene is TRBV30, the J gene TRBJ2-7; D possibly corresponds to TRBD1 (6 bases). The receptor was derived from a woman in her sixties with acute or convalescent COVID-19. CDR3 region: CAWSVSLNREYEQYF. In DNA form, the CDR3 reads TGTGCCTGGAGTGTAAGTCTCAACAGGGAGTACGAGCAGTACTTC.